One and the same sample provided the 16 T cell receptor beta chains below, sequenced in a study of OX40 agonist ivuxolimab in advanced cancers. Produced via immunoSEQ multiplex PCR; TCRdb's table is partial and in-frame only. The table has tens of thousands of clones, 75% to 90% seen once. Specimen: CD4+ or CD8+ T cells sorted from blood, collected in a trial of the OX40 agonist ivuxolimab. These receptors were collected from an adult with an advanced solid tumor such as melanoma, head and neck, liver or kidney cancer.

Of note for this clone: At one end the junction does not follow the germline gene, possibly because of a read error. This chain links TRBV7-7 with TRBJ2-1, with D unresolved. Per germline, CDR1 SSHAT and CDR2 FNYEAQ (reference sequence). The CDR3 is made up of 18 amino acids. The DNA of the CDR3 is TGTGCTAGCAGCCCCCGTGGGTCAGGACCCCTCAGCTACAATGAGCAGTTCTTC. The encoded protein is CASSPRGSGPLSYNEQFF.

The chain carries TRBV15 and TRBJ1-5; 8 bases agree with TRBD1. The V gene's germline CDR1 is LNHNV and CDR2 YYDKDF (reference sequence). The CDR3 has 16 residues. J lost 2 bases, V lost 4 bases, and 7 bases had no gene match. CDR3 DNA: TGTGCCACCAGCACCCTGGACAGGGAAGGCAATCAGCCCCAGCATTTT. Protein: CATSTLDREGNQPQHF.

Details on this clone: Other nucleotide sequences in the sample specify the same CDR3. The rearrangement uses TRBV28 and TRBJ2-2; no clear D. The CDR3 spans 13 residues. V was shortened by 3 bases and J by 4 bases, with 6 bases between the two germline ends. CDR1 is MDHEN, CDR2 SYDVKM, per germline. The CDR3 reads CASSFRLTGELFF. DNA for the CDR3: TGTGCCAGCAGTTTCAGACTCACCGGGGAGCTGTTTTTT.

J is TRBJ2-1 and V is TRBV19, with D tentatively TRBD1 or TRBD2 (6 bases each). Germline values: CDR1 LNHDA, CDR2 SQIVND (reference sequence). This CDR3 has 13 residues. V lost 5 bases and J lost 9, with 14 bases in between. CDR3 amino acids: CASSVGGGPEQFF. The DNA for the CDR3 is TGTGCCAGTAGTGTAGGGGGAGGACCTGAGCAGTTCTTC.

The rearrangement links TRBV5-6 to TRBJ2-2; 8 bases agree with TRBD1. Germline CDR1 SGHDT, CDR2 YYEEEE. The CDR3 loop spans 15 amino acids. The ends lost 4 bases at V and 4 bases at J; junction bases unmatched: 6. The CDR3 bases are TGTGCCAGCAGCGTTCAGGGGGCCGGCACCGGGGAGCTGTTTTTT. Its translation: CASSVQGAGTGELFF. Full variable domain (remainder filled in from reference TRBV5-6 and TRBJ2-2): DAGVTQSPTHLIKTRGQQVTLRCSPKSGHDTVSWYQQALGQGPQFIFQYYEEEERQRGNFPDRFSGHQFPNYSSELNVNALLLGDSALYLCASSVQGAGTGELFFGEGSRLTVL.

The rearrangement joins TRBV9 to TRBJ1-3, with a weak D call TRBD1 (5 bases). Trimming removed 4 bases at V and 4 bases at J, with 15 bases between. The length of the CDR3 is 15 residues. Germline CDR1 is SGDLS and CDR2 is YYNGEE. The CDR3 sequence is CASSSPGGTGNTIYF. The CDR3 DNA is TGTGCCAGCAGCTCCCCCGGGGGAACAGGAAACACCATATATTTT. Based on the CDR3 plus reference TRBV9 and TRBJ1-3, the full variable domain is DSGVTQTPKHLITATGQRVTLRCSPRSGDLSVYWYQQSLDQGLQFLIQYYNGEERAKGNILERFSAQQFPDLHSELNLSSLELGDSALYFCASSSPGGTGNTIYFGEGSWLTVV.

The V and J genes are TRBV15 and TRBJ2-6; 9 bases are shared with TRBD1. Trimming at V came to 1 base and at J to 0 bases, leaving 4 bases not matched to a gene. Germline CDR1 reads LNHNV; CDR2 reads YYDKDF (reference sequence). The CDR3 loop spans 18 amino acids. This chain's CDR3 is CATSRGDRVYSGANVLTF. The CDR3 DNA is TGTGCCACCAGCAGAGGGGACAGGGTGTACTCTGGGGCCAACGTCCTGACTTTC.

This clone was detected only a few times. This chain uses TRBV18 with TRBJ1-4; possibly TRBD1 for D (6 bases). Germline values: CDR1 KGHSH, CDR2 LQKENI. Trimming removed 5 bases from V and 7 bases from J, with 20 bases in between. The length of the CDR3 is 16 residues. CDR3 protein: CASSSIEQGAGEKLFF. The CDR3 region has the DNA TGTGCCAGCTCATCCATAGAACAGGGCGCGGGTGAAAAACTGTTTTTT.

The J gene is TRBJ2-1, the V gene TRBV27; no firm D call. Germline loops: CDR1 MNHEY, CDR2 SMNVEV (reference sequence). Trimming removed 1 base from V and 5 bases from J, with 12 bases in between. This CDR3 region has 15 residues. This chain's CDR3 is CASSLFGPINNEQFF. The CDR3 region has the DNA TGTGCCAGCAGTTTATTCGGACCGATAAACAATGAGCAGTTCTTC.

The V call is TRBV13, the J call TRBJ1-1; maybe TRBD1 (6 bases). The CDR3 has 13 amino acids. Germline CDR1 PRHDT, CDR2 FYEKMQ (reference sequence). V lost 4 bases and J lost 3, with 9 bases in between. The CDR3 nucleotides read TGTGCCAGCAGCTCGCCAGGGGACACTGAAGCTTTCTTT. It specifies CASSSPGDTEAFF. Full variable domain (missing parts from reference TRBV13 and TRBJ1-1): AAGVIQSPRHLIKEKRETATLKCYPIPRHDTVYWYQQGPGQDPQFLISFYEKMQSDKGSIPDRFSAQQFSDYHSELNMSSLELGDSALYFCASSSPGDTEAFFGQGTRLTVV.

This chain uses TRBV27 with TRBJ1-1; D possibly corresponds to TRBD1 (5 bases). The V end lost 4 bases, the J end lost 6 bases, and 12 bases lay between the germline ends. The CDR3 sequence is 13 residues long. Germline loops: CDR1 MNHEY, CDR2 SMNVEV (reference sequence). Written as DNA, the CDR3 is TGTGCCAGCAGTTGGCGAGGGGCCCCTGAAGCTTTCTTT. Encoded protein: CASSWRGAPEAFF.

This chain uses TRBV4-3 with TRBJ2-1, with 8 bases that match TRBD1. The CDR3 covers 16 residues. With V trimmed by 4 bases and J by 0 bases, 5 bases remained unmatched. The germline CDR1 and CDR2 sequences are LGHNA and YSLEER. CDR3 amino acids: CASSPRTGGSYNEQFF. The DNA of the CDR3 is TGCGCCAGCAGCCCCCGAACAGGGGGCTCCTACAATGAGCAGTTCTTC.

CDR3 nucleotides: TGTGCCAGCAGCTTCCTAGCGAACTACCAAGAGACCCAGTACTTC. Its protein product is CASSFLANYQETQYF. The rearrangement joins TRBV7-8 to TRBJ2-5; TRBD2 might be the D (6 bases). Between the trimmed V and J ends, which lost 3 bases and 0 bases, there was a span of 11 bases. Germline CDR1 and CDR2: SGHVS and FQNEAQ. This CDR3 is built from 15 residues.

This chain connects TRBV7-9 to TRBJ1-1, with a possible D match to TRBD1 (6 bases). Germline CDR1 and CDR2: SEHNR and FQNEAQ (reference sequence). The ends were cut back, 4 bases at V and 3 bases at J, with 9 bases in the middle. There are 13 residues in the CDR3. The CDR3 spells CASSWDTYTEAFF. CDR3 nucleotide sequence: TGTGCCAGCAGCTGGGACACCTACACTGAAGCTTTCTTT.

The chain couples TRBV4-3 to TRBJ1-2; a weak D match, TRBD1 (5 bases). V was trimmed by 0 bases and J by 3 bases, leaving 20 bases between them. CDR3 length equals 18 residues. The germline CDR1 and CDR2 sequences are LGHNA and YSLEER. Written as DNA, the CDR3 is TGCGCCAGCAGCCAAGATCGGGGCACCCCAGTTAGAGACTATGGCTACACCTTC. Its translation is CASSQDRGTPVRDYGYTF.

The chain carries TRBV13 and TRBJ1-1, with D perhaps matching TRBD1 (5 bases). Germline V CDR1 and CDR2: PRHDT, FYEKMQ (reference sequence). This CDR3 region has 15 residues. V dropped 4 bases and J dropped 0 bases, with 12 bases sitting between them. CDR3 sequence (DNA): TGTGCCAGCAGCTCTACACAGGTCGTGAACACTGAAGCTTTCTTT. It yields the protein CASSSTQVVNTEAFF.